This T cell receptor beta chain is from a study of technical replicates of blood from several donors (TCRdb year 2017). Comment on this clone: Its antigen remains unidentified. No base quality information exists; no much larger clone differs at one position.

The library was obtained by the immunoSEQ multiplex PCR assay. The table comes from immuneACCESS by way of TCRdb, which keeps in-frame sequences with V and J called. Part of the clones is missing from these tables; in studies checked, under half for an unresolved V gene and the rest for unknown reasons. This sample holds tens of thousands of clones; roughly nine tenths were observed only once. Roughly 0.27% of the sample is in the top ten clones. From the cysteine through the phenylalanine, the CDR3 covers 18 amino acids. The only DNA kept is the CDR3, 54 bases in frame from the first base. The germline V gene (reference sequence) yields LNHNV for CDR1 and YYDKDF for CDR2. Germline trimming amounts to 2 bases on V and 4 bases on J, with 16 as the count of junction bases outside the gene matches.

The sequence came from a human donor in good health. Material: T cells isolated from PBMCs. The V and J segments used are TRBV15 and TRBJ2-5, and 7 bases in between align with TRBD1. At the DNA level, the sequence is TGTGCCACCAGCAGACAAGGACGAGGGACAGTGGTGGGAGAGACCCAGTACTTC. This is translated as CATSRQGRGTVVGETQYF.